The TCR beta chain described here comes from a study of vaccination effects on CD4 cells after COVID-19. General study points: Convalescents' spike-reactive clones after vaccination were mainly made up of new clones that the vaccine induced.

J lost 7 bases, V lost 8 bases, and 4 bases had no gene match. In germline, CDR1 is SGHTA, CDR2 FQGTGA. The CDR3 runs to 13 residues. Scientists isolated CD4+ T cells after an approximately ten-day culture period ended. The person's infection with SARS-CoV-2, confirmed by PCR, took place between March and December 2020. Every participant took two doses of the BNT162b2 or mRNA-1273 vaccine. On day 3 and again on day 7, half the medium was replaced with IL-2 medium. Concerning this clone: The antigen remains undetermined.

TCRdb keeps only in-frame clones here, not all; method: immunoSEQ multiplex PCR. Among 45,000 to 55,000 clones listed, over 60% were seen once. This material consisted of CD4+ T cells from PBMCs cultured without peptide, taken after COVID-19 vaccination. The gene calls are TRBV7-3 and TRBJ2-2; 10 nucleotides match TRBD2. The clonotype was recovered from a human donor who had a prior SARS-CoV-2 infection. The CDR3 here is CASASGGYGELFF. CDR3 in DNA: TGTGCCAGCGCTAGCGGGGGTTACGGGGAGCTGTTTTTT.